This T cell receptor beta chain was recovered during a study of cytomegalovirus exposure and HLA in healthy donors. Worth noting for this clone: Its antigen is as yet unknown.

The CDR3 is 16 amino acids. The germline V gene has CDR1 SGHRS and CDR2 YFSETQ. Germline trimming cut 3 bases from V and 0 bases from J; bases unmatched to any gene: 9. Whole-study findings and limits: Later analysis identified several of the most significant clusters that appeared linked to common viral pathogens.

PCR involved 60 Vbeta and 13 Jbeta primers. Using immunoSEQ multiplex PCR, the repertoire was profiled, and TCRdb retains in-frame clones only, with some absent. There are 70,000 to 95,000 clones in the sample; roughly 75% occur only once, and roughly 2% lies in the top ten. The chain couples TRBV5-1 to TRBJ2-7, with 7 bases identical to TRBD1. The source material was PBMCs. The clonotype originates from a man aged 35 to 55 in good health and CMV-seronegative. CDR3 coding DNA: TGCGCCAGCAGCTGGGGGACAGCCCGACTCTCCTACGAGCAGTACTTC. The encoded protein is CASSWGTARLSYEQYF.